This T cell receptor beta chain originates from a study of T-cell reconstitution after alpha-beta-depleted transplantation in children. Study-wide findings and caveats: When one year had passed after transplant, most T-cell counts and diversity came from newly produced T cells. In patients about two months after transplant, alpha-beta T cells reportedly arose from several hundred expanded graft clones.

With respect to this clonotype: What it binds is unknown.

TCRbeta library preparation incorporated unique molecular identifiers. In TCRdb, the PCR reads were re-called with MiXCR into one record per CDR3 protein. This table holds 450,000 to 550,000 distinct CDR3 sequences, roughly 10% found once. Germline V gives CDR1 MNHEY, CDR2 SMNVEV (reference sequence). CDR3 length equals 14 residues. Deletions cut 1 base from V and 3 bases from J, with 9 bases between. The gene calls are TRBV27 and TRBJ1-1; D uncertain. This clonotype originated in a female patient aged 2-9 years who had a stem cell transplant for aplastic anemia, so the T cells may come from the graft donor. The specimen was PBMCs, mostly from graft donor cells, collected 180 days after TCRalphabeta/CD19-depleted stem cell transplant. CDR3: CASSLWGTDTEAFF. CDR3 bases: TGTGCCAGCAGTTTATGGGGTACGGACACTGAAGCTTTCTTT.